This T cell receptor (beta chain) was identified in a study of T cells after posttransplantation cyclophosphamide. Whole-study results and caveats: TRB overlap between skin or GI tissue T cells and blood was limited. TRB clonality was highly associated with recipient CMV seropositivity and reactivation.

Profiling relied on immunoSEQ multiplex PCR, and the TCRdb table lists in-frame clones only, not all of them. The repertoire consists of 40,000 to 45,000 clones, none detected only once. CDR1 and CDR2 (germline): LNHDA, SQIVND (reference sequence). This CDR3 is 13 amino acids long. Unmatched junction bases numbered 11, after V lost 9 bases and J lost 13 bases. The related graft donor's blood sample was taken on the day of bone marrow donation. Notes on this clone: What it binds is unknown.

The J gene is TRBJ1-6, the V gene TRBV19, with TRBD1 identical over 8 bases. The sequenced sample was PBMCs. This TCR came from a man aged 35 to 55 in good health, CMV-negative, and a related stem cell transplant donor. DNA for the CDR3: TGTGCCAGCACCGACAGGGGAATTCATCCCCTCCACTTT. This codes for CASTDRGIHPLHF.